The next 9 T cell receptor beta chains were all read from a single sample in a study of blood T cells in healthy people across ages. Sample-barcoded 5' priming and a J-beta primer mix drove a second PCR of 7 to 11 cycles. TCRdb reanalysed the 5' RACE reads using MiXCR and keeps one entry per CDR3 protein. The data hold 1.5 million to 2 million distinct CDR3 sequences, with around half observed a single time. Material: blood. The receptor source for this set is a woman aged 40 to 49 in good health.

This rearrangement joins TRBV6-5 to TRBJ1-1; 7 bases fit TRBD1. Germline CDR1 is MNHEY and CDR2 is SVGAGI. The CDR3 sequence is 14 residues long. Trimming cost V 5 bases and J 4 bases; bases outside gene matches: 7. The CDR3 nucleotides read TGTGCCAGCAGTCCAACAGGGGTGTTCACTGAAGCTTTCTTT. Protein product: CASSPTGVFTEAFF.

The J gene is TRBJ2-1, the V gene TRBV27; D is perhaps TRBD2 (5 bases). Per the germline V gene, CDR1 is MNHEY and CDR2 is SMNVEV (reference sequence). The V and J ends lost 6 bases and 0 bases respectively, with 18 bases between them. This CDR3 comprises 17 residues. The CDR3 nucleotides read TGTGCCAGCAGCCTAGCCCCCGGGAAAAGCTCCTACAATGAGCAGTTCTTC. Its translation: CASSLAPGKSSYNEQFF.

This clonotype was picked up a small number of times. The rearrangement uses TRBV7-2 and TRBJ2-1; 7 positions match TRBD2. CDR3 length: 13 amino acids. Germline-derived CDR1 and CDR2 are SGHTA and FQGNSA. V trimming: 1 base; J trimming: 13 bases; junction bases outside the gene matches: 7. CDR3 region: CASSLEGLGDQFF. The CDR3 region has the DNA TGTGCCAGCAGCTTAGAAGGACTAGGGGACCAGTTCTTC.

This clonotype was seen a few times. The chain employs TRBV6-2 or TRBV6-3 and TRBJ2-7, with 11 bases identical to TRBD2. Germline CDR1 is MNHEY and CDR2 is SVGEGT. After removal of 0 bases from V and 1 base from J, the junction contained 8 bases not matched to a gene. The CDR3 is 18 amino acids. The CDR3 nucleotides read TGTGCCAGCAGTTACTCGTACGGGACTAGCGGTCCATCCTACGAGCAGTACTTC. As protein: CASSYSYGTSGPSYEQYF.

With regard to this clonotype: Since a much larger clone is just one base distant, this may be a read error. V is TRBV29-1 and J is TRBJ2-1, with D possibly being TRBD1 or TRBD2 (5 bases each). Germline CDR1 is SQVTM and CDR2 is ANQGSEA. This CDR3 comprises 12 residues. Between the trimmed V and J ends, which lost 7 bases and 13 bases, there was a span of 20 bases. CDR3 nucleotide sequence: TGCAGCGCAGGCGAGGGGCAAGAGACCCAGTTCTTC. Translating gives CSAGEGQETQFF.

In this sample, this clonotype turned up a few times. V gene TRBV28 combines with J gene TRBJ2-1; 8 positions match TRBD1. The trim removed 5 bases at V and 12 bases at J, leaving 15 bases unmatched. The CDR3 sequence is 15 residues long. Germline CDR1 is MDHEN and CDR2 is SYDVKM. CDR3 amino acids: CASSRPGTGNRVQFF. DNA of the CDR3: TGTGCCAGCAGTCGCCCCGGGACAGGTAATCGGGTGCAGTTCTTC.

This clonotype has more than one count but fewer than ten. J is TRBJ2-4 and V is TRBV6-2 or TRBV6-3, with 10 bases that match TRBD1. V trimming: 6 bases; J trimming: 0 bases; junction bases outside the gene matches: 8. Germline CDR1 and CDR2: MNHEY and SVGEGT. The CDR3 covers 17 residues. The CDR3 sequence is CASSWDRGSLAKNIQYF. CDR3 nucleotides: TGTGCCAGCAGCTGGGACAGGGGCTCTCTAGCCAAAAACATTCAGTACTTC.

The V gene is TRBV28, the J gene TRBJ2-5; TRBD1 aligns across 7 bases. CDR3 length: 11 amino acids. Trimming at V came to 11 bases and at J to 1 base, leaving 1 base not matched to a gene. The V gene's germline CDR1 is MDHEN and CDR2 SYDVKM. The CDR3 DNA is TGTGCCCACAGGGGCCAAGAGACCCAGTACTTC. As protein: CAHRGQETQYF.

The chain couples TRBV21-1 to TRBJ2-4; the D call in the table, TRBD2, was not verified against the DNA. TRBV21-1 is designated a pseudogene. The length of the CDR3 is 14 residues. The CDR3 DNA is TGTGCCAGCAGCCTCGACGTCGTAGGAGGGGAGCAGTACTTC. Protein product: CASSLDVVGGEQYF.